This T cell receptor (beta chain) was sequenced during a study of cytomegalovirus exposure and HLA in healthy donors. Study-wide findings and caveats: Immune exposure information available was restricted to CMV serostatus.

This clone was observed a single time. Its target is not known. The V gene's germline CDR1 is PRHDT and CDR2 FYEKMQ (reference sequence). This CDR3 has 17 amino acids. Trimming took off 5 bases at V and 0 bases at J, with 18 bases between the two ends. The PCR used 60 Vbeta and 13 Jbeta primers. The repertoire was sequenced with immunoSEQ multiplex PCR; TCRdb's copy has only in-frame clones and lacks some. The data contain roughly 200,000 clones, less than 85% of them singletons. This sequence originates from a man aged 35-49 years in good health and CMV-seronegative. Input material: PBMCs. The gene calls are TRBV13 and TRBJ2-3; D perhaps matches TRBD2 (6 bases). For the CDR3, the DNA is TGTGCCAGCAGCCTCCGGACGGTAGCGGAGAGCACAGATACGCAGTATTTT. This sequence encodes CASSLRTVAESTDTQYF.